This T cell receptor (beta chain) was retrieved from a study of cytomegalovirus exposure and HLA in healthy donors. About the study: The Caucasian-associated ancestry cluster held 65% to 90% of around 380 genotyped donors.

J lost 6 bases, V lost 5 bases, and 7 bases had no gene match. The CDR3 covers 15 residues. In germline, CDR1 is LNHDA, CDR2 SQIVND (reference sequence). Of note for this clone: Its antigen is as yet unknown.

Study observations and caveats: Prior analysis indicated that the majority of TCR beta V segments exhibited productivity approximately 90% or approximately 30% of the time. Apparent HLA restriction characterized most CMV-associated TCR beta chains in a later analysis. Sequencing had likely introduced a cluster of highly shared sequence variants as an artifact.

The PCR used 60 Vbeta and 13 Jbeta primers. Only in-frame clones appear in the TCRdb table, and some are missing; sequencing was by immunoSEQ multiplex PCR. Here the sample spans more than 85,000 clones, more than 65% being singletons. Input material: PBMCs. The chain uses TRBV19 and TRBJ2-2; 9 bases are shared with TRBD2. This receptor was obtained from a man under 40 in good health and CMV-seropositive. CDR3 sequence: CASSERGGAAGELFF. The CDR3 DNA sequence: TGTGCCAGTAGTGAGCGCGGGGGGGCCGCCGGGGAGCTGTTTTTT.